Listed here are 28 T cell receptor beta chains from one sample, sequenced in a study of blood T cell repertoires in COVID-19. Assay used: immunoSEQ multiplex PCR; TCRdb lists only in-frame clones, some missing. Of a few hundred thousand clones listed, around 85% are singletons. Source material: PBMCs or T cells enriched from blood (not recorded which). These TCRs come from a woman in her thirties or forties with acute COVID-19.

The genes are TRBV7-2 and TRBJ2-7; D possibly corresponds to TRBD1 (6 bases). Germline lookup yields CDR1 SGHTA and CDR2 FQGNSA. The CDR3 contains 15 residues. Trimming pared 5 bases from V and 3 bases from J, leaving 17 bases between. This CDR3 is CASSRQGYEVYEQYF. The CDR3 DNA reads TGTGCCAGCAGCCGGCAGGGGTATGAGGTCTACGAGCAGTACTTC.

This clone has more than one count but fewer than ten. The chain joins TRBV5-8 to TRBJ2-2; D unclear. The germline V gene has CDR1 SGHTS and CDR2 YDEGEE. V was pared by 5 bases and J by 7 bases, with 12 bases between. This CDR3 has 13 amino acids. Here the CDR3 reads CASRPTRIGELFF. The CDR3 DNA reads TGTGCCAGCAGGCCCACCAGGATCGGGGAGCTGTTTTTT.

The J gene is TRBJ1-1, the V gene TRBV30, with D uncertain. The germline V and J ends were trimmed by 4 bases and 3 bases, with 9 bases remaining between them. The CDR3 consists of 12 residues. Looked up from germline, CDR1 is GTSNPN and CDR2 is SVGIG (reference sequence). The CDR3 loop is CAWNDGYTEAFF. In nucleotides, the CDR3 is TGTGCCTGGAATGACGGGTACACTGAAGCTTTCTTT.

The V and J genes are TRBV10-2 and TRBJ1-5; no reliable D call. The CDR3 covers 13 residues. V lost 0 bases and J lost 9, with 9 bases in between. Germline CDR1 is WSHSY and CDR2 is SAAADI. CDR3 loop: CASSESHRGPQHF. The DNA for the CDR3 is TGCGCCAGCAGTGAGTCCCACCGGGGGCCCCAGCATTTT.

The chain couples TRBV28 to TRBJ1-5; 9 bases align to TRBD1. Germline CDR1 is MDHEN and CDR2 is SYDVKM. The V segment lost 6 bases and the J segment 4 bases; nucleotides outside the gene matches: 4. CDR3 length equals 14 residues. Written as DNA, the CDR3 is TGTGCCAGCAGGCGGGACAGGGCGAATCAGCCCCAGCATTTT. It codes for CASRRDRANQPQHF. Using reference TRBV28 and TRBJ1-5 for the parts outside the CDR3, the full variable domain is DVKVTQSSRYLVKRTGEKVFLECVQDMDHENMFWYRQDPGLGLRLIYFSYDVKMKEKGDIPEGYSVSREKKERFSLILESASTNQTSMYLCASRRDRANQPQHFGDGTRLSIL.

This clone was seen just once. The chain has TRBV5-8 and TRBJ1-1, with TRBD1 matching over 7 bases. Per the germline V gene, CDR1 is SGHTS and CDR2 is YDEGEE. CDR3 length: 15 amino acids. Unmatched junction bases numbered 12, after V lost 5 bases and J lost 5 bases. The CDR3 reads CASSTPGQRETEAFF. CDR3 coding DNA: TGTGCCAGCAGTACACCGGGACAGCGAGAGACTGAAGCTTTCTTT. Full variable domain (missing parts from reference TRBV5-8 and TRBJ1-1): EAGVTQSPTHLIKTRGQQATLRCSPISGHTSVYWYQQALGLGLQFLLWYDEGEERNRGNFPPRFSGRQFPNYSSELNVNALELEDSALYLCASSTPGQRETEAFFGQGTRLTVV.

This chain links TRBV7-9 with TRBJ1-2; tentative D call: TRBD1 (6 bases). V lost 3 bases to trimming and J lost 1 base, with 9 bases between them. Germline-derived CDR1 and CDR2 are SEHNR and FQNEAQ (reference sequence). This CDR3 is built from 14 residues. In nucleotides, the CDR3 is TGTGCCAGCAGCTTTACAGGGATTAACTATGGCTACACCTTC. It yields the protein CASSFTGINYGYTF.

The CDR3 DNA follows: TGTGCCAGCAGTCCACTCCCCGACAGGGCCCCCTACGAGCAGTACTTC. Protein product: CASSPLPDRAPYEQYF. The chain uses TRBV28 and TRBJ2-7; TRBD1 matches at 7 bases. V shed 5 bases and J 2 bases; nucleotides not matched to a gene: 12. The CDR3 is made up of 16 amino acids. Germline loops: CDR1 MDHEN, CDR2 SYDVKM.

This chain connects TRBV5-8 to TRBJ2-3, with TRBD1 identical over 7 bases. This CDR3 comprises 14 residues. Germline V gives CDR1 SGHTS, CDR2 YDEGEE. Trimming removed 2 bases from V and 5 bases from J; junction bases left unmatched: 5. The CDR3 here is CASSFQNRGDTQYF. The CDR3 DNA is TGTGCCAGCAGCTTCCAAAACAGGGGAGATACGCAGTATTTT.

The chain carries TRBV18 and TRBJ2-7; possible D gene TRBD1, 6 bases. V lost 8 bases to trimming and J lost 3 bases, with 11 bases between them. CDR1 and CDR2 (germline): KGHSH, LQKENI. The CDR3 is 12 residues long. This chain's CDR3 is CASALQGYEQYF. DNA for the CDR3: TGTGCCAGCGCACTACAGGGCTACGAGCAGTACTTC. The full variable domain, its missing parts supplied by reference TRBV18 and TRBJ2-7, is NAGVMQNPRHLVRRRGQEARLRCSPMKGHSHVYWYRQLPEEGLKFMVYLQKENIIDESGMPKERFSAEFPKEGPSILRIQQVVRGDSAAYFCASALQGYEQYFGPGTRLTVT.

V is TRBV7-2 and J is TRBJ2-3; 8 bases are a match to TRBD2. CDR3 size: 14 residues. V was clipped by 3 bases and J by 4 bases; unmatched bases: 3. From germline, CDR1 is SGHTA and CDR2 FQGNSA. The CDR3 DNA reads TGTGCCAGCAGCTTGGGACTAGTGTCAGATACGCAGTATTTT. Amino acids: CASSLGLVSDTQYF.

This chain joins TRBV7-8 and TRBJ2-5, with TRBD2 matching over 11 bases. The trim removed 3 bases at V and 5 bases at J, leaving 11 bases unmatched. Germline CDR1 SGHVS, CDR2 FQNEAQ. The CDR3 is 17 residues long. The CDR3 region has the DNA TGTGCCAGCAGCTTGAGACTAGCGGGGAGAGTTTTTGAGACCCAGTACTTC. Its translation: CASSLRLAGRVFETQYF.

The rearrangement joins TRBV5-8 to TRBJ1-1; 7 positions agree with TRBD1. There are 12 residues in the CDR3. The germline gives CDR1 SGHTS, CDR2 YDEGEE. V dropped 3 bases and J dropped 5; count of bases not matched to a gene: 1. The CDR3 nucleotides are TGTGCCAGCAGCTCGACAGGGACTGAAGCTTTCTTT. Its protein is CASSSTGTEAFF.

The rearrangement joins TRBV4-1 to TRBJ2-3; D call uncertain. V was shortened by 1 base and J by 1 base, with 9 bases between the two germline ends. The CDR3 extends over 15 amino acids. Germline CDR1 MGHRA, CDR2 YSYEKL. The chain's CDR3 is CASSQAPGRTDTQYF. The CDR3 nucleotides read TGCGCCAGCAGCCAAGCCCCTGGCCGCACAGATACGCAGTATTTT.

The chain combines TRBV5-1 with TRBJ2-7, with 7 bases aligning to TRBD1. Germline V gives CDR1 SGHRS, CDR2 YFSETQ. The junction had 3 bases not matched to a gene; V was cut back by 2 bases and J by 7 bases. This CDR3 region has 12 residues. The CDR3 protein is CASSFVDREQYF. CDR3 nucleotide sequence: TGCGCCAGCAGCTTCGTGGACAGGGAGCAGTACTTC.

This rearrangement joins TRBV19 to TRBJ1-6, with D uncertain. Trimming pared 6 bases from V and 0 bases from J, leaving 12 bases between. CDR1 is LNHDA and CDR2 is SQIVND in the germline V gene (reference sequence). The CDR3 is made up of 16 amino acids. The CDR3 loop is CASRLRSGSYNSPLHF. CDR3 nucleotide sequence: TGTGCCAGTAGGCTCCGGTCCGGCTCCTATAATTCACCCCTCCACTTT.

The chain is built from TRBV7-2 and TRBJ1-2, with 8 bases that match TRBD1. This CDR3 has 15 residues. V dropped 4 bases and J dropped 4; count of bases not matched to a gene: 8. Germline lookup yields CDR1 SGHTA and CDR2 FQGNSA. CDR3 residues: CASSSRGRSSYGYTF. The CDR3 DNA follows: TGTGCCAGCAGCTCCAGGGGGCGGAGCTCCTATGGCTACACCTTC.

This chain joins TRBV10-3 and TRBJ1-6; 7 bases fit TRBD1. The V gene's germline CDR1 is ENHRY and CDR2 SYGVKD. Unmatched junction bases numbered 2, after V lost 6 bases and J lost 9 bases. The CDR3 length is 12 residues. DNA of the CDR3: TGTGCCATCAGGGACAGGAGTTCACCCCTCCACTTT. This gives the protein CAIRDRSSPLHF.

CDR3 in DNA: TGTGCCACCAGTTCCGGGGGCTCCTACAATGAGCAGTTCTTC. Protein product: CATSSGGSYNEQFF. The chain employs TRBV24-1 and TRBJ2-1; a possible D gene is TRBD2 (6 bases). The V gene lost 6 bases and the J gene lost 0 bases, with 8 bases spanning the gap. The germline gives CDR1 KGHDR, CDR2 SFDVKD. This CDR3 is 14 amino acids long.

The chain employs TRBV27 and TRBJ2-1; 9 positions agree with TRBD2. CDR1 is MNHEY and CDR2 is SMNVEV in the germline V gene (reference sequence). J was trimmed by 8 bases and V by 5 bases; bases with no gene match: 13. The CDR3 is 16 amino acids. CDR3 region: CASSTRTSAPSDEQFF. Here the CDR3 DNA reads TGTGCCAGCAGTACCAGGACTAGCGCCCCATCGGATGAGCAGTTCTTC.

The V call is TRBV18, the J call TRBJ2-3; 11 nucleotides line up with TRBD2. Trimming cost V 6 bases and J 3 bases; bases outside gene matches: 8. The V gene's germline CDR1 is KGHSH and CDR2 LQKENI. This CDR3 contains 16 residues. In DNA form, the CDR3 reads TGTGCCAGCTCGACCAGTGCTAGCGGGGGGACAGATACGCAGTATTTT. Amino acid sequence: CASSTSASGGTDTQYF.

The J gene is TRBJ2-7, the V gene TRBV5-5; 11 bases are shared with TRBD1. The CDR3 spans 15 residues. The V gene end was trimmed by 3 bases and the J gene end by 0 bases; junction bases not matched to a gene: 2. Germline CDR1 reads SGHKS; CDR2 reads YYEKEE (reference sequence). CDR3 sequence (DNA): TGTGCCAGCAGCTGGGGGACAGGGGGCTCCTACGAGCAGTACTTC. This gives the protein CASSWGTGGSYEQYF.

This clone has just a few counts. The rearrangement links TRBV27 to TRBJ1-2; 7 bases are shared with TRBD1. The CDR3 loop spans 14 amino acids. Trimming cost V 5 bases and J 14 bases; bases outside gene matches: 17. Germline CDR1 is MNHEY and CDR2 is SMNVEV (reference sequence). CDR3 protein: CASSLNTWDSYYTF. The CDR3 nucleotides read TGTGCCAGCAGTCTAAATACCTGGGACAGTTATTATACCTTC.

The chain links TRBV12-5 to TRBJ1-1; no definite D call. Trimming shortened V by 7 bases and J by 6 bases, and 15 bases separated the two germline ends. The CDR3 loop spans 13 amino acids. The germline CDR1 and CDR2 sequences are LGHNT and FRNRAP. The CDR3 reads CASVLGEEAEAFF. In DNA form, the CDR3 reads TGTGCTAGTGTCCTCGGGGAGGAGGCTGAAGCTTTCTTT.

The chain is built from TRBV3-1 (or the pseudogene TRBV3-2) and TRBJ2-1; the match to TRBD2 covers 8 bases. V gave up 4 bases and J gave up 3 bases; unmatched junction bases: 8. CDR1 LGHDT and CDR2 YNNKEL come from the germline V gene (reference sequence). The CDR3 is made up of 16 amino acids. The CDR3 DNA reads as TGTGCCAGCAGCCCCCCGGGGACTAGAGGCTACAATGAGCAGTTCTTC. This codes for CASSPPGTRGYNEQFF.

This rearrangement joins TRBV27 to TRBJ2-7, with TRBD2 as a possible D gene (5 bases). V lost 5 bases and J lost 4, with 18 bases in between. Germline CDR1 is MNHEY and CDR2 is SMNVEV (reference sequence). The CDR3 sequence is 15 residues long. CDR3: CASSPRTGVGYEQYF. DNA for the CDR3: TGTGCCAGCAGTCCTCGGACCGGGGTGGGGTACGAGCAGTACTTC.

V gene TRBV10-2 combines with J gene TRBJ2-7, with TRBD2 matching 11 bases. V shed 4 bases and J 0 bases; nucleotides not matched to a gene: 8. The CDR3 has 17 residues. CDR1 and CDR2 (germline): WSHSY, SAAADI. The CDR3 here is CASSGAGTSGVSYEQYF. CDR3 DNA sequence: TGCGCCAGCAGTGGGGCCGGGACTAGCGGTGTCTCCTACGAGCAGTACTTC.

The chain employs TRBV30 and TRBJ1-6, with D unclear. V was clipped by 2 bases and J by 0 bases, with 11 bases between them. Per the germline V gene, CDR1 is GTSNPN and CDR2 is SVGIG (reference sequence). The CDR3 sequence is 16 residues long. The CDR3 sequence is CAWSLSGGSYNSPLHF. CDR3 nucleotides: TGTGCCTGGAGTCTTTCAGGTGGCTCCTATAATTCACCCCTCCACTTT.